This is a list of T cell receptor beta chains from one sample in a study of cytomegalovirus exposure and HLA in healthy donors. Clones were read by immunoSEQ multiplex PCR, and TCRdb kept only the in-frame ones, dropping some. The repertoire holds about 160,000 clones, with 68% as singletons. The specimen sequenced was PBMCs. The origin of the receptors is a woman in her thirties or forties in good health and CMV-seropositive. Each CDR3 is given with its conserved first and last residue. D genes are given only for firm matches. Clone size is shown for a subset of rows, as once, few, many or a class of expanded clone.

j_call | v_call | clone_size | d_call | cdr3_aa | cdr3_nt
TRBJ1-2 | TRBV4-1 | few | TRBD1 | CASSARDREGDYGYTF | TGCGCCAGCAGCGCTCGGGACAGGGAAGGCGACTATGGCTACACCTTC
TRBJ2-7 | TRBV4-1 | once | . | CASSQVGHGPISYEQYF | TGCGCCAGCAGCCAAGTGGGGCACGGCCCAATTTCCTACGAGCAGTACTTC
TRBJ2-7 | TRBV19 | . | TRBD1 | CASSDRGHEQYF | TGTGCCAGTTCGGACAGGGGGCACGAGCAGTACTTC
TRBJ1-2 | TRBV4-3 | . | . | CASSQDSAGYGYTF | TGCGCCAGCAGCCAAGATTCAGCGGGGTATGGCTACACCTTC
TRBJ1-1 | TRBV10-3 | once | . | CAISEIPSTEAFF | TGTGCCATCAGTGAGATTCCGTCCACTGAAGCTTTCTTT
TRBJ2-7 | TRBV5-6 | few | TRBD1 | CASSSGGGSYEQYF | TGTGCCAGCAGCTCAGGGGGCGGTTCCTACGAGCAGTACTTC
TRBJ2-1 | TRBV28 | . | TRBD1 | CASSAGTGATLAYNEQFF | TGTGCCAGCAGTGCCGGGACAGGGGCAACGTTGGCCTACAATGAGCAGTTCTTC
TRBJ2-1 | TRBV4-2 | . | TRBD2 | CASSQEVLAGDNEQFF | TGTGCCAGCAGCCAAGAGGTGCTAGCGGGAGACAATGAGCAGTTCTTC
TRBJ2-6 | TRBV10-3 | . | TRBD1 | CAISVETGVVNVLTF | TGTGCCATCAGTGTCGAGACAGGGGTAGTCAACGTCCTGACTTTC
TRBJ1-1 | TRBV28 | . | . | CASRSLGAEAFF | TGTGCCAGCAGGAGCCTAGGGGCTGAAGCTTTCTTT
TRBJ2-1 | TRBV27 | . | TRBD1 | CASSLLTGGPYNEQFF | TGTGCCAGCAGTTTATTGACAGGGGGCCCTTACAATGAGCAGTTCTTC
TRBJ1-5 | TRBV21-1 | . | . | CASSKIDSGQRTDQPQHF | TGTGCCAGCAGCAAAATAGATTCGGGACAGCGAACCGATCAGCCCCAGCATTTT
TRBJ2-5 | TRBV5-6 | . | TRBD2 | CASSLKLAGAQETQYF | TGTGCCAGCAGCTTGAAACTAGCGGGGGCCCAAGAGACCCAGTACTTC
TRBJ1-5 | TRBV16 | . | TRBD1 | CASNTGANQPQHF | TGTGCCAGCAACACAGGGGCCAATCAGCCCCAGCATTTT
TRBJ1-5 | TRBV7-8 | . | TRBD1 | CASTLDRGDQPQHF | TGTGCCAGCACTTTGGACAGGGGCGATCAGCCCCAGCATTTT
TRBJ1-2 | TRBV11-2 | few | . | CASSLDGGGGYTF | TGTGCCAGCAGCTTAGATGGGGGAGGTGGCTACACCTTC
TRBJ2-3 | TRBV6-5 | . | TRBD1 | CASSLQGLGDTQYF | TGTGCCAGCAGTTTACAGGGGCTGGGAGATACGCAGTATTTT
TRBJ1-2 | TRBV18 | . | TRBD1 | CASSSGTGDYGYPF | TGTGCCAGCTCGTCCGGGACAGGGGACTATGGCTACCCCTTC
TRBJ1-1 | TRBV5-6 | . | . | CASSSEFTGLAFF | TGTGCCAGCAGCTCCGAGTTTACAGGCCTAGCTTTCTTT
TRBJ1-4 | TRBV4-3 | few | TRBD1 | CASSQEDRGELFF | TGCGCCAGCAGCCAAGAGGACAGGGGTGAACTGTTTTTT
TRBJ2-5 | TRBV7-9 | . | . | CASSLAGWGETQYF | TGTGCCAGCAGCTTAGCCGGCTGGGGCGAGACCCAGTACTTC
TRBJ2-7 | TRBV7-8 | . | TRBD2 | CASRTREARSYEQYF | TGTGCCAGCAGAACCCGGGAGGCGCGCTCCTACGAGCAGTACTTC
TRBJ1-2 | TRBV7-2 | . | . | CASSFLGGGYTF | TGTGCCAGCAGCTTCTTGGGGGGTGGCTACACCTTC
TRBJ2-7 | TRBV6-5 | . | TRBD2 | CASSSGTSTYEQYF | TGTGCCAGCAGCTCCGGGACTAGCACCTACGAGCAGTACTTC
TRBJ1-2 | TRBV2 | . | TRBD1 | CASSLLQGANGYPF | TGTGCCAGCAGTTTACTACAGGGGGCGAATGGCTACCCCTTC
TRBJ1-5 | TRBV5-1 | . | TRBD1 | CASSLDGTGINQPQHF | TGCGCCAGCAGCTTGGACGGGACAGGGATTAATCAGCCCCAGCATTTT
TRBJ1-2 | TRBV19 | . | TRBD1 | CASTLAGGSGYTF | TGTGCCAGTACCTTAGCAGGGGGCTCTGGCTACACCTTC
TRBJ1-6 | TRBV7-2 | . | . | CASSILQGLGSPLHF | TGTGCCAGCAGCATACTCCAGGGTCTCGGCTCACCCCTCCACTTT
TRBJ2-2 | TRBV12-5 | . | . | CASSLVSGELFF | TGTGCTTCATCGTTGGTGAGCGGGGAGCTGTTTTTT
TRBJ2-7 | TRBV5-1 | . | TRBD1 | CASSLTGTGAYEQYF | TGCGCCAGCAGCCTAACCGGGACAGGGGCCTACGAGCAGTACTTC
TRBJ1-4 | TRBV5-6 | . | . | CASSMSTNEKLFF | TGTGCCAGCAGCATGTCGACTAATGAAAAACTGTTTTTT
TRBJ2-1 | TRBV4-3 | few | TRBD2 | CASSQDSSGVTYNEQFF | TGCGCCAGCAGCCAAGATAGTAGCGGGGTTACCTACAATGAGCAGTTCTTC
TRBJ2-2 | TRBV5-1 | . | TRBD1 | CASSLLGTDNTGELFF | TGCGCCAGCAGCTTGCTAGGGACAGACAACACCGGGGAGCTGTTTTTT
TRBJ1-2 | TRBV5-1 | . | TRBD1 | CASSFSGTDGYTF | TGCGCCAGCAGCTTCTCCGGGACAGATGGCTACACCTTC
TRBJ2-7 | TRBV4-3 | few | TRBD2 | CASSQDLAGNNYEQYF | TGCGCCAGCAGCCAAGATCTAGCGGGGAATAACTACGAGCAGTACTTC
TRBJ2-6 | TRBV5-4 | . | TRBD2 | CASSSGGVGANVLTF | TGTGCCAGCAGCTCGGGGGGGGTTGGGGCCAACGTCCTGACTTTC
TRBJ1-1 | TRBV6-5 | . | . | CASSYYGRENTEAFF | TGTGCCAGCAGTTACTACGGCAGGGAAAACACTGAAGCTTTCTTT
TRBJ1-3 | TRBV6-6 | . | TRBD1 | CASRIQGVSGNTIYF | TGTGCCAGCAGAATACAGGGGGTGTCTGGAAACACCATATATTTT
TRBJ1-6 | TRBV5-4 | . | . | CASRELQANSPLHF | TGTGCCAGCAGGGAGTTACAGGCCAATTCACCCCTCCACTTT
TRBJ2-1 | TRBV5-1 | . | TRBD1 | CASSRTGQGAYNEQFF | TGCGCCAGCAGTCGTACTGGACAGGGGGCGTACAATGAGCAGTTCTTC
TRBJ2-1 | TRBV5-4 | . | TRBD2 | CASSLWFRTSGDHNEQFF | TGTGCCAGCAGCTTGTGGTTTAGGACTAGCGGAGACCACAATGAGCAGTTCTTC
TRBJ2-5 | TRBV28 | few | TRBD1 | CASTDRVVETQYF | TGTGCCAGCACAGACAGGGTGGTAGAGACCCAGTACTTC
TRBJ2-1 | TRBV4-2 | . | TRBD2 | CASSPAGSYNEQFF | TGTGCCAGCAGCCCAGCGGGGTCCTACAATGAGCAGTTCTTC
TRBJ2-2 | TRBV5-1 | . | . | CASNYLAGGNTGELFF | TGCGCCAGCAACTACCTAGCTGGGGGCAACACCGGGGAGCTGTTTTTT
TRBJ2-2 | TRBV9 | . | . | CASSVALIGELFF | TGTGCCAGCAGCGTAGCTCTAATCGGGGAGCTGTTTTTT
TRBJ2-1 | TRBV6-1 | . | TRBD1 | CASVPTGGFVNEQFF | TGTGCCAGCGTACCAACAGGGGGCTTTGTCAATGAGCAGTTCTTC
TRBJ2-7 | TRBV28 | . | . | CASSFALAPAYEQYF | TGTGCCAGCAGTTTCGCCCTAGCGCCTGCCTACGAGCAGTACTTC
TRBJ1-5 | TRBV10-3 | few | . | CAISESVGQPQHF | TGTGCCATCAGTGAGTCGGTGGGCCAGCCCCAGCATTTT
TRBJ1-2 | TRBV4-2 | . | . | CASSQDPPVNYGYTF | TGTGCCAGCAGCCAAGATCCCCCCGTTAACTATGGCTACACCTTC
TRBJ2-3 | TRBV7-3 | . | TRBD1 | CASGTGDTDTQYF | TGTGCCAGCGGGACAGGGGACACAGATACGCAGTATTTT
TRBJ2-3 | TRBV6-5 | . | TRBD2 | CATSGRAADTQYF | TGTGCCACTAGCGGGAGGGCAGCAGATACGCAGTATTTT
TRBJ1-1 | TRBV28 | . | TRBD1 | CASSLGAGGMVYTEAFF | TGTGCCAGCAGTTTGGGAGCAGGGGGCATGGTGTACACTGAAGCTTTCTTT
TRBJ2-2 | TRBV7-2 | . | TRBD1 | CASSIQGLKAGELFF | TGTGCCAGCAGCATACAGGGGCTCAAGGCCGGGGAGCTGTTTTTT
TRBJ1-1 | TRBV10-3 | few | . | CAISESGGGLEAFF | TGTGCCATCAGTGAGTCTGGGGGAGGGCTTGAAGCTTTCTTT